These 29 T cell receptor beta chains originate from one sample sequenced in a study of control samples from healthy donors and cancer patients. Method: immunoSEQ multiplex PCR; TCRdb's copy keeps in-frame clones and lacks some. The sample carries roughly 90,000 clones, approximately 82% recorded once. Sequenced material: blood. Receptor source: a woman aged 55-70 years in good health.

This chain joins TRBV24-1 and TRBJ1-1; D possibly corresponds to TRBD1 (5 bases). The CDR3 has 13 amino acids. V was pared by 7 bases and J by 4 bases, with 12 bases between. CDR1 is KGHDR, CDR2 SFDVKD, per germline. Here the CDR3 DNA reads TGTGCCACCAGGGGGGACCTGGGCACTGAAGCTTTCTTT. Protein: CATRGDLGTEAFF.

This chain connects TRBV7-7 to TRBJ2-1; 12 bases agree with TRBD1. The trim removed 3 bases at V and 8 bases at J, leaving 5 bases unmatched. The germline V gene encodes CDR1 SSHAT and CDR2 FNYEAQ (reference sequence). The CDR3 extends over 15 amino acids. The CDR3 bases are TGTGCCAGCAGCTTGGGGACAGGGGGCGTTTATGAGCAGTTCTTC. Its translation is CASSLGTGGVYEQFF.

V gene TRBV7-2 combines with J gene TRBJ2-7; a weak D match, TRBD2 (6 bases). Per germline, CDR1 SGHTA and CDR2 FQGNSA. V was cut by 1 base and J by 2 bases, with 12 bases left in between. The CDR3 extends over 15 amino acids. CDR3 DNA sequence: TGTGCCAGCAGCTTAGGGGGGGAACCAACCTACGAGCAGTACTTC. Its translation: CASSLGGEPTYEQYF.

The sample holds a few counts of this clone. The V call is TRBV7-9, the J call TRBJ1-2; possible D gene TRBD1, 6 bases. Trimming shortened V by 4 bases and J by 4 bases, and 16 bases separated the two germline ends. CDR1 and CDR2 from the germline V gene are SEHNR and FQNEAQ (reference sequence). This CDR3 has 15 amino acids. CDR3 loop: CASSSTGGGIYGYTF. CDR3 nucleotide sequence: TGTGCCAGCAGCTCGACCGGGGGGGGCATCTATGGCTACACCTTC.

This clone was detected a few times. The chain couples TRBV18 to TRBJ1-2, with TRBD1 identical over 11 bases. This CDR3 comprises 14 residues. From germline, CDR1 is KGHSH and CDR2 LQKENI. Trimming took 3 bases from V and 10 from J; bases not matched to a gene: 7. CDR3 residues: CASSPGQGAWDYTF. CDR3 DNA sequence: TGTGCCAGCTCACCCGGACAGGGGGCATGGGACTACACCTTC.

This chain joins TRBV5-6 and TRBJ1-2; 7 positions agree with TRBD1. Trimming cost V 3 bases and J 4 bases; bases outside gene matches: 9. Germline values: CDR1 SGHDT, CDR2 YYEEEE. The CDR3 loop spans 15 amino acids. As DNA, the CDR3 is TGTGCCAGCAGCTACCAGGACAGGCCGATCTATGGCTACACCTTC. The encoded protein is CASSYQDRPIYGYTF.

This chain links TRBV4-3 with TRBJ2-7; TRBD1 aligns across 9 bases. The CDR3 loop spans 17 amino acids. Germline-derived CDR1 and CDR2 are LGHNA and YSLEER. J was trimmed by 1 base and V by 0 bases; bases with no gene match: 7. Here the CDR3 reads CASSQDTPDRGSYEQYF. The CDR3 nucleotides are TGCGCCAGCAGCCAAGATACCCCGGACAGGGGATCCTACGAGCAGTACTTC.

This chain joins TRBV27 and TRBJ2-2, with TRBD1 identical over 7 bases. The V gene's germline CDR1 is MNHEY and CDR2 SMNVEV (reference sequence). With V trimmed by 5 bases and J by 6 bases, 9 bases remained unmatched. The CDR3 extends over 15 amino acids. The CDR3 DNA reads as TGTGCCAGCAGTAGAACAGGGGTGTTTTCCGGGGAGCTGTTTTTT. Protein product: CASSRTGVFSGELFF.

This clone was counted only a few times. The rearrangement links TRBV18 to TRBJ2-1; the D call may be TRBD1 or TRBD2 (5 bases each). Germline V lookup: CDR1 KGHSH, CDR2 LQKENI. This CDR3 is 14 amino acids long. V was clipped by 5 bases and J by 2 bases, with 10 bases between them. CDR3 sequence: CASSGGPTYNEQFF. The CDR3 DNA reads as TGTGCCAGCTCAGGGGGACCGACCTACAATGAGCAGTTCTTC.

This chain joins TRBV15 and TRBJ2-2; 9 bases align to TRBD2. Germline loops: CDR1 LNHNV, CDR2 YYDKDF (reference sequence). The CDR3 is made up of 16 amino acids. Germline trimming cut 5 bases from V and 6 bases from J; bases unmatched to any gene: 10. Written as DNA, the CDR3 is TGTGCCACCAGCCCCAGCGGGAGGTTGGGTGCCGGGGAGCTGTTTTTT. This codes for CATSPSGRLGAGELFF.

The V and J genes are TRBV9 and TRBJ1-5; possibly TRBD1 for D (6 bases). Per germline, CDR1 SGDLS and CDR2 YYNGEE. V lost 4 bases, J lost 6 bases, and 14 bases lay in between. This CDR3 has 14 residues. The CDR3 DNA follows: TGTGCCAGCAGCCCGAGGGGGGACACTCAGCCCCAGCATTTT. Its translation is CASSPRGDTQPQHF. Based on the CDR3 plus reference TRBV9 and TRBJ1-5, the full variable domain is DSGVTQTPKHLITATGQRVTLRCSPRSGDLSVYWYQQSLDQGLQFLIQYYNGEERAKGNILERFSAQQFPDLHSELNLSSLELGDSALYFCASSPRGDTQPQHFGDGTRLSIL.

The chain employs TRBV6-1 and TRBJ2-7; D not resolved. This CDR3 has 14 amino acids. CDR1 is MNHNS and CDR2 is SASEGT in the germline V gene. V lost 2 bases and J 3 bases, leaving 11 bases between the germline ends. CDR3 loop: CASSETWGVYEQYF. The CDR3 DNA follows: TGTGCCAGCAGTGAAACATGGGGTGTCTACGAGCAGTACTTC.

This clone has just one count. V usage is TRBV5-1 and J usage is TRBJ2-3, with D possibly matching TRBD2 (7 bases). V lost 1 base to trimming and J lost 2 bases, with 14 bases between them. The germline V gene has CDR1 SGHRS and CDR2 YFSETQ. CDR3 length: 16 residues. The CDR3 DNA is TGCGCCAGCAGCTTGTCGGGGGGCCTAAACACAGATACGCAGTATTTT. Translating it yields CASSLSGGLNTDTQYF.

J is TRBJ1-3 and V is TRBV28; D call uncertain. The CDR3 has 14 residues. The germline V and J ends were trimmed by 0 bases and 3 bases, with 6 bases remaining between them. Looked up from germline, CDR1 is MDHEN and CDR2 is SYDVKM. The CDR3 loop reads CASSLWASGNTIYF. The CDR3 DNA sequence: TGTGCCAGCAGTTTATGGGCCAGTGGAAACACCATATATTTT.

This chain uses TRBV10-3 with TRBJ2-1, with 9 bases fitting TRBD1. Germline CDR1 reads ENHRY; CDR2 reads SYGVKD. V was pared by 3 bases and J by 12 bases, with 3 bases of the junction left unmatched. The CDR3 has 12 residues. CDR3 bases: TGTGCCATCAGTGAAGCGGGACAGGGGCAGTTCTTC. It encodes CAISEAGQGQFF.

The J gene is TRBJ1-3, the V gene TRBV4-2; TRBD1 is a possible D gene (5 bases). The CDR3 extends over 16 amino acids. V dropped 0 bases and J dropped 0 bases, with 9 bases sitting between them. CDR1 LGHNA and CDR2 YNFKEQ come from the germline V gene. This CDR3 is CASSQDLTASGNTIYF. CDR3 coding DNA: TGTGCCAGCAGCCAAGATCTGACAGCCTCTGGAAACACCATATATTTT.

The chain links TRBV6-1 to TRBJ2-7; weak D call: TRBD1 (6 bases). CDR1 and CDR2 from the germline V gene are MNHNS and SASEGT. The CDR3 has 14 amino acids. Trimming removed 4 bases from V and 3 bases from J, with 13 bases in between. CDR3 region: CASSVAKGGYEQYF. CDR3 sequence (DNA): TGTGCCAGCAGTGTAGCGAAAGGGGGCTACGAGCAGTACTTC.

The CDR3 DNA is TGTGCCAGCAGTTACTCCGCGGATGTGGGAGGCTACACCTTC. Translating it yields CASSYSADVGGYTF. The chain uses TRBV6-2 or TRBV6-3 and TRBJ1-2; D call uncertain. This CDR3 contains 14 residues. V dropped 0 bases and J dropped 8 bases, with 13 bases sitting between them. Germline CDR1 MNHEY, CDR2 SVGEGT.

The rearrangement uses TRBV19 and TRBJ1-2; D remains unclear. The V end lost 6 bases, the J end lost 1 base, and 15 bases lay between the germline ends. Per the germline V gene, CDR1 is LNHDA and CDR2 is SQIVND (reference sequence). The CDR3 has 15 amino acids. The CDR3 spells CASSPEMTDNYGYTF. The CDR3 bases are TGTGCCAGTAGCCCCGAGATGACGGATAACTATGGCTACACCTTC.

The chain recombines TRBV29-1 with TRBJ1-2, with a tentative D call TRBD1 (5 bases). Deletions cut 0 bases from V and 8 bases from J, with 10 bases between. The CDR3 has 12 residues. CDR1 is SQVTM, CDR2 ANQGSEA, per germline. CDR3 sequence (DNA): TGCAGCGTTGAAGATGGCGGGGGGGGCTACACCTTC. Its translation: CSVEDGGGGYTF.

This chain links TRBV6-6 with TRBJ1-2; 9 positions agree with TRBD1. Trimming at V came to 7 bases and at J to 10 bases, leaving 7 bases not matched to a gene. Germline values: CDR1 MNHNY, CDR2 SVGAGI (reference sequence). CDR3 length equals 12 residues. The CDR3 DNA reads as TGTGCCAGCACTCCGGACAGGGGTGACTACACCTTC. The encoded protein is CASTPDRGDYTF.

The chain has TRBV19 and TRBJ1-5, with unresolved D. Trimming stripped 2 bases from V and 3 bases from J, with 17 bases between. This CDR3 is 17 amino acids long. CDR1 is LNHDA, CDR2 SQIVND, per germline (reference sequence). CDR3 nucleotide sequence: TGTGCCAGTAGTATAAAGGCAGTTTCAGTTACCAATCAGCCCCAGCATTTT. Translating gives CASSIKAVSVTNQPQHF.

V and J are TRBV2 and TRBJ2-7, with TRBD1 as a possible D gene (6 bases). Germline CDR1 and CDR2: SNHLY and FYNNEI. With 1 base removed from V and 9 bases from J, the gap between germline ends came to 13 bases. The CDR3 runs 13 residues. The CDR3 spells CASSEGDLRGQYF. Here the CDR3 DNA reads TGTGCCAGCAGTGAAGGGGACCTCAGGGGGCAGTACTTC.

CDR3 amino acids: CASSHMGDRGYEQYF. In DNA, the CDR3 is TGTGCCAGCAGTCACATGGGGGACAGGGGCTACGAGCAGTACTTC. The rearrangement joins TRBV27 to TRBJ2-7; 10 bases align to TRBD1. Germline V gene sequence: CDR1 MNHEY, CDR2 SMNVEV (reference sequence). Trimming removed 5 bases from V and 3 bases from J; junction bases left unmatched: 7. There are 15 residues in the CDR3.

In its sample, this clone was seen a few times. The chain links TRBV29-1 to TRBJ2-7; D ambiguous. Germline V CDR1 and CDR2: SQVTM, ANQGSEA. CDR3 size: 12 residues. V lost 5 bases and J 2 bases, leaving 10 bases between the germline ends. CDR3 amino acids: CSVQPQPYEQYF. The CDR3 coding sequence is TGCAGCGTTCAGCCGCAACCCTACGAGCAGTACTTC.

The genes are TRBV10-2 and TRBJ2-1, with 9 bases that match TRBD1. The V gene end was trimmed by 2 bases and the J gene end by 9 bases; junction bases not matched to a gene: 5. The CDR3 consists of 14 residues. CDR1 is WSHSY, CDR2 SAAADI, per germline. CDR3 nucleotide sequence: TGCGCCAGCAGTGAGGGACAGGGGTTCGGTGAGCAGTTCTTC. Protein product: CASSEGQGFGEQFF.

This chain links TRBV29-1 with TRBJ1-2; 7 positions match TRBD1. The length of the CDR3 is 13 residues. V shed 7 bases, J shed 4 bases, and the junction held 9 bases outside the gene matches. Germline V lookup: CDR1 SQVTM, CDR2 ANQGSEA. DNA for the CDR3: TGCAGCGATAGGCGACAGGGTGGCTATGGCTACACCTTC. Translating gives CSDRRQGGYGYTF.

V is TRBV24-1 and J is TRBJ2-3; no clear D. The length of the CDR3 is 14 residues. CDR1 is KGHDR and CDR2 is SFDVKD in the germline V gene. V gave up 4 bases and J gave up 6 bases, with 13 bases separating them. CDR3 sequence (DNA): TGTGCCACCAGTGAACCCCCACCCCGCGATACGCAGTATTTT. Translated: CATSEPPPRDTQYF.

This chain links TRBV5-8 with TRBJ1-4; a possible D gene is TRBD1 (6 bases). This CDR3 contains 15 residues. Trimming took 0 bases from V and 8 from J, leaving 14 bases between them. Germline assignment: CDR1 SGHTS and CDR2 YDEGEE. CDR3 residues: CASSLGRTAAEKLFF. Written as DNA, the CDR3 is TGTGCCAGCAGCTTGGGACGGACAGCAGCCGAAAAACTGTTTTTT.